This TCR beta chain was observed in a study of molecular identifiers for immune sequencing clone quantification (dated by TCRdb to between 2018 and 2020). General notes on the study: In a replicate experiment, RNA from about 21,000 or 97,000 naive CD8 T cells was split into five aliquots, four of which were sequenced. This methods study used CD8 T cells to benchmark TCR RNA copy counting and molecular-identifier clustering-based TCR repertoire sequencing (MIDCIRS).

The sample holds a few counts of this clonotype. Its antigen is not yet known. No base quality values were provided; no much bigger clone lies one nucleotide off. Libraries of naive CD8 T cells were generated from roughly 20,000 to 1,000,000 sorted cells, with 10%, 30% or 50% of the purified RNA used. Naive CD8 T cells, defined as CD8+CD4-CCR7+CD45RA+, were FACS-sorted into RLT Plus buffer on a BD FACSAria II. To test detection sensitivity, Jurkat RNA equivalent to approximately nine TCR copies was spiked into samples of roughly 18,000-1,100,000 naive CD8 T cells. CD8 T cells were enriched with RosetteSep CD8+ T Cell Enrichment Cocktail and Ficoll-Paque, followed by ACK red cell lysis. The library was generated by PCR. Reads for this sample came from a NextSeq 500. Bulk TCR libraries were generated as previously described, with the TCR primers listed in Table S5 used. Purification of total RNA was performed with the Qiagen AllPrep DNA/RNA kit. Reads from multiple sequencing runs of the same library were pooled before analysis. The published analysis was carried out like this. Reads were retained only if the reads had an exact TCR constant sequence, and the retained reads were trimmed to 150 nt and grouped according to their 12-nt molecular barcodes. Reads within each barcode group were sub-clustered using a 15% Levenshtein threshold, and quality-weighted consensus sequences were constructed for each RNA molecule. Non-functional sequences were filtered out, along with any lower-count sequence sitting one edit away from another sequence. Based on a fit of two negative binomial distributions, barcode sub-clusters having less than 20% of the maximum read count were discarded. In-frame beta chains were kept once TCRdb had trimmed the public reads at Q25 with fastp and called clones with MiXCR. Under each unique CDR3 protein, matching rows form one entry showing the most common genes and DNA. TCRdb's processing, not the authors', yielded these V and J calls. Across this sample there are around 470,000 distinct CDR3 sequences, with roughly 25% seen only once. Of the sample, 0.76% is held by the ten largest clones.

The paper's findings and limits, for the study overall: Spiked-in Jurkat TCR RNA equivalent to a single cell was reported to be detectable even among some 910,000 naive CD8 T cells. When barcode sub-clustering was left out, chimeric consensus sequences inflated TCR diversity, with chimeras reaching as high as 47%. Clones above 20 RNA copies held over 97% of molecules in CMV-specific effector cells but under 1% in naive cells. Spiked-in Jurkat TCR RNA (approximately 9 copies' worth), which is not part of the donor repertoire, was contained in the naive libraries. Modeling estimated 3 to 3.5 recovered TCR RNA copies per cell, compared with about 10 by digital PCR, which implies about 30% capture efficiency. Highly expanded clone sizes could be underestimated because identical TCR molecules may share a barcode.

The cysteine opens and the phenylalanine closes a CDR3 of 14 amino acids. CDR3 DNA is the only sequence kept; it has 42 bases, read in frame from the first base. V gives up 0 bases and J gives up 6 bases, and the segment between their germline ends measures 9 bases. CDR1 MGHRA and CDR2 YSYEKL are derived from the germline V gene. The receptor's source is a human donor in good health. Some libraries in this study had Jurkat cell RNA spiked in. The sample taken for sequencing was naive CD8+ T cells from blood, with Jurkat cell RNA spiked in. The cell subset or site label corresponds to: FACS-sorted CD8+CD4-CCR7+CD45RA+ naive T cells. The rearranged segments are TRBV4-1 and TRBJ2-1; the D gene is unclear. The base sequence is TGCGCCAGCAGCCAAGATGCAGTTGGCAATGAGCAGTTCTTC. The encoded protein is CASSQDAVGNEQFF.